The rows below give T cell receptor beta chains drawn from one sample of a study of post-analysis software for immune sequencing data. Via MiXCR, TCRdb re-called the PCR reads, giving one row per CDR3 protein. Among fewer than 850,000 distinct CDR3 sequences listed, roughly 27% were seen once. Sequenced input: blood. These receptor sequences come from a girl aged 5-17 years with multiple sclerosis. Both conserved end residues are part of each CDR3. The D gene is left open where the match is weak. Some rows mark clone size as missing; the rest say once, few, many or name a class of expanded clone.

j_gene: TRBJ2-1
abundance: .
v_gene: TRBV13
d_gene: TRBD2
CDR3nt: TGTGCCAGCAGCTTAGTGGTCGGGGGGTCCTACAATGAGCAGTTCTTC
CDR3aa: CASSLVVGGSYNEQFF

j_gene: TRBJ1-2
abundance: .
v_gene: TRBV6-5
d_gene: TRBD1
CDR3nt: TGTGCCAGCAGTTACACTTCACAGGGGAGCTATGGCTACACCTTC
CDR3aa: CASSYTSQGSYGYTF

j_gene: TRBJ1-1
abundance: .
v_gene: TRBV29-1
d_gene: .
CDR3nt: TGCGTCGGGTCCTTGGGGGCAACTGAAGCTTTCTTT
CDR3aa: CVGSLGATEAFF

j_gene: TRBJ1-2
abundance: .
v_gene: TRBV18
d_gene: .
CDR3nt: TGTGCCAGCTCACCTAACGAGAACAGGGAAGGCGGCTACACCTTC
CDR3aa: CASSPNENREGGYTF

j_gene: TRBJ2-3
abundance: .
v_gene: TRBV12-3/TRBV12-4
d_gene: TRBD1
CDR3nt: TGTGCCAGCAGTATCCGACAGGGGGCTTTGGCAGATACGGAGTATTTT
CDR3aa: CASSIRQGALADTEYF

j_gene: TRBJ2-1
abundance: few
v_gene: TRBV6-2/TRBV6-3
d_gene: .
CDR3nt: TGTGCCAGCAGGGAGCGGACCTACAATGAGCAGTTCTTC
CDR3aa: CASRERTYNEQFF

j_gene: TRBJ2-5
abundance: .
v_gene: TRBV6-6
d_gene: .
CDR3nt: TGTGCCAGCAGTTATCCGGAAACGAGGGAGACCCAGTACTTC
CDR3aa: CASSYPETRETQYF

j_gene: TRBJ2-7
abundance: .
v_gene: TRBV20-1
d_gene: TRBD1
CDR3nt: TGCAGTGCCCAAACAGGGGACGAGCAGTACTTC
CDR3aa: CSAQTGDEQYF

j_gene: TRBJ2-5
abundance: .
v_gene: TRBV28
d_gene: TRBD1
CDR3nt: TGTGCCAGCAGCAAATCAGGGGGTATAGAGACCCAGTACTTC
CDR3aa: CASSKSGGIETQYF

j_gene: TRBJ2-1
abundance: .
v_gene: TRBV4-3
d_gene: .
CDR3nt: TGCGCCAGCAGCCAATATGGGGGGGGCATAGGGTCCTACAATGAGCAGTTCTTC
CDR3aa: CASSQYGGGIGSYNEQFF

j_gene: TRBJ2-5
abundance: .
v_gene: TRBV27
d_gene: .
CDR3nt: TGTGCCAGCAGCCAAACCGGACTCAAGAGCTACGGGCAGTACTTC
CDR3aa: CASSQTGLKSYGQYF

j_gene: TRBJ1-5
abundance: few
v_gene: TRBV18
d_gene: .
CDR3nt: TGTGCCAGCTCACCTCAGGGAACAGGCAATCAGCCCCAGCATTTT
CDR3aa: CASSPQGTGNQPQHF

j_gene: TRBJ2-3
abundance: .
v_gene: TRBV5-1
d_gene: TRBD2
CDR3nt: TGCGCCAGCGGCGAGGGACTAGCGGGCACAGATACGCAGTATTTT
CDR3aa: CASGEGLAGTDTQYF

j_gene: TRBJ2-2
abundance: .
v_gene: TRBV6-1
d_gene: TRBD1
CDR3nt: TGTGCCAGCAGTGCCGACAGGGGGGACACCGGGGAGCGGTTTTTT
CDR3aa: CASSADRGDTGERFF

j_gene: TRBJ2-1
abundance: .
v_gene: TRBV4-3
d_gene: TRBD2
CDR3nt: TGCGCCAGCAGCCAAGATGTCTGGACTAGCGTGAACAATGAGCAGTTCTTC
CDR3aa: CASSQDVWTSVNNEQFF

j_gene: TRBJ2-3
abundance: .
v_gene: TRBV9
d_gene: .
CDR3nt: TGTGCCAGCAGTACAGGGTCCACTAGCACAGATACGCAGTATTTT
CDR3aa: CASSTGSTSTDTQYF

j_gene: TRBJ1-2
abundance: few
v_gene: TRBV20-1
d_gene: TRBD1
CDR3nt: TGCAGTGCTAGAGTGTCCGGACAGGCCTACACCTTC
CDR3aa: CSARVSGQAYTF

j_gene: TRBJ1-2
abundance: few
v_gene: TRBV2
d_gene: .
CDR3nt: TGTGCCAGCAGGGATTCCGGCAGGAATGGCTACACCTTC
CDR3aa: CASRDSGRNGYTF

j_gene: TRBJ1-2
abundance: .
v_gene: TRBV12-3/TRBV12-4
d_gene: TRBD1
CDR3nt: TGTGCCAGCAGTTTATGGGACAGGGGGGTTTCTGGCTACACCTTC
CDR3aa: CASSLWDRGVSGYTF

j_gene: TRBJ2-1
abundance: .
v_gene: TRBV20-1
d_gene: .
CDR3nt: TGCAGTGCTAGGGCGGGGGCGGCGGGACACTACAATGAGCAGTTCTTC
CDR3aa: CSARAGAAGHYNEQFF

j_gene: TRBJ1-2
abundance: .
v_gene: TRBV4-1
d_gene: .
CDR3nt: TGCGCCAGCAGCCAAGACAGGGGCCCGGATGGCTACACCTTC
CDR3aa: CASSQDRGPDGYTF

j_gene: TRBJ1-4
abundance: .
v_gene: TRBV6-6
d_gene: .
CDR3nt: TGTGCCAGCGGGTCTCGGGGGGGCCCAACTAATGAAAAACTGTTTTTT
CDR3aa: CASGSRGGPTNEKLFF

j_gene: TRBJ2-5
abundance: once
v_gene: TRBV13
d_gene: .
CDR3nt: TGTACCAGCAGCCGCGGGGGCGTAGAGACCCAGTACTTC
CDR3aa: CTSSRGGVETQYF

j_gene: TRBJ2-3
abundance: few
v_gene: TRBV20-1
d_gene: .
CDR3nt: TGCAGTGCACGAGGCCCGGTGGATACGCAGTATTTT
CDR3aa: CSARGPVDTQYF

j_gene: TRBJ1-4
abundance: few
v_gene: TRBV12-3/TRBV12-4
d_gene: .
CDR3nt: TGTGCCAGCAGTTCAGCGGGGATAGGGAGCGAAAAACTGTTTTTT
CDR3aa: CASSSAGIGSEKLFF

j_gene: TRBJ2-7
abundance: .
v_gene: TRBV12-3/TRBV12-4
d_gene: .
CDR3nt: TGTGCCAGCAGTCTCGGGAGAGGGACCTACAATGAGCAGTACTTC
CDR3aa: CASSLGRGTYNEQYF

j_gene: TRBJ2-7
abundance: .
v_gene: TRBV4-2
d_gene: .
CDR3nt: TGTGCCAGCAGCCAAGACGAGTGGGGGGCCAGAACCCAGTACTTC
CDR3aa: CASSQDEWGARTQYF

j_gene: TRBJ1-2
abundance: .
v_gene: TRBV29-1
d_gene: .
CDR3nt: TGCAGCGTTGATCGTGGGACTATACCGGGGAGAACTAACTATGGCTACACCTTC
CDR3aa: CSVDRGTIPGRTNYGYTF

j_gene: TRBJ2-3
abundance: many
v_gene: TRBV4-3
d_gene: .
CDR3nt: TGCGCCAGCAGCCAAGATACGGGGTCTACCACAGATACGCAGTATTTT
CDR3aa: CASSQDTGSTTDTQYF

j_gene: TRBJ2-3
abundance: .
v_gene: TRBV7-2
d_gene: TRBD2
CDR3nt: TGTGCCAGCAGCTTAGCCAGTAGCGGGGGAGGTATCGATACGCAGTATTTT
CDR3aa: CASSLASSGGGIDTQYF

j_gene: TRBJ1-2
abundance: .
v_gene: TRBV6-5
d_gene: .
CDR3nt: TGTGCCAGCAGTCGTCCAGGGGCCCCAGCCTATGGCTACACCTTC
CDR3aa: CASSRPGAPAYGYTF

j_gene: TRBJ2-7
abundance: .
v_gene: TRBV6-2/TRBV6-3
d_gene: TRBD2
CDR3nt: TGTGCCACCCTTGAGGCGGGAGGCGGTCGGACCTACGAGCAGTACTTC
CDR3aa: CATLEAGGGRTYEQYF

j_gene: TRBJ1-1
abundance: few
v_gene: TRBV7-9
d_gene: .
CDR3nt: TGTGCCAGCAGCTCCTACGGGACCGGTCCTGAAGCTTTCTTT
CDR3aa: CASSSYGTGPEAFF

j_gene: TRBJ2-1
abundance: .
v_gene: TRBV4-3
d_gene: .
CDR3nt: TGCGCCAGCAGCCAAGACAGGGGTGTTGGCAATGAGCAGTTCTTC
CDR3aa: CASSQDRGVGNEQFF

j_gene: TRBJ2-5
abundance: once
v_gene: TRBV29-1
d_gene: TRBD2
CDR3nt: TGCAGCGTTGAAGATCGGACTAGCGGTCACAATGAGCAGTACTTC
CDR3aa: CSVEDRTSGHNEQYF

j_gene: TRBJ2-3
abundance: .
v_gene: TRBV20-1
d_gene: TRBD2
CDR3nt: TGCAGTGCTAGAGGTCTAGCGGGAGTTAGCACAGATACGCAGTATTTT
CDR3aa: CSARGLAGVSTDTQYF

j_gene: TRBJ1-6
abundance: few
v_gene: TRBV6-5
d_gene: TRBD1
CDR3nt: TGTGCCAGCAGTCCGGGACAGGTCACGTCACCCCTCCACTTT
CDR3aa: CASSPGQVTSPLHF

j_gene: TRBJ2-5
abundance: many
v_gene: TRBV10-3
d_gene: TRBD1
CDR3nt: TGTGCCATCACCTCAGGACAGGAAGAGACCCAGTACTTC
CDR3aa: CAITSGQEETQYF

j_gene: TRBJ2-7
abundance: .
v_gene: TRBV5-6
d_gene: .
CDR3nt: TGTGCCAGCAGCGGGATCTCCTACGAGCAGTACTTC
CDR3aa: CASSGISYEQYF

j_gene: TRBJ2-5
abundance: .
v_gene: TRBV5-1
d_gene: TRBD2
CDR3nt: TGCGCCAGCAGCCCCTACCCCGGGACTAGAGAGACCCAGTACTTC
CDR3aa: CASSPYPGTRETQYF

j_gene: TRBJ2-3
abundance: .
v_gene: TRBV19
d_gene: TRBD2
CDR3nt: TGTGCCAGTAACCGGACTAGCGTAAGCACAGATACGCAGTATTTT
CDR3aa: CASNRTSVSTDTQYF

j_gene: TRBJ1-2
abundance: .
v_gene: TRBV7-2
d_gene: TRBD1
CDR3nt: TGTGCCAGCAGCTTGACGGACAGGAATGGCTACACCTTC
CDR3aa: CASSLTDRNGYTF

j_gene: TRBJ2-5
abundance: .
v_gene: TRBV24-1
d_gene: .
CDR3nt: TGTGCCACCAGTGACCAGGGCCTAAGGGAGACCCAGTACTTC
CDR3aa: CATSDQGLRETQYF

j_gene: TRBJ2-4
abundance: .
v_gene: TRBV20-1
d_gene: .
CDR3nt: TGCAGCGCATCCCTGGACAGCAGGGACATTCAGTACTTC
CDR3aa: CSASLDSRDIQYF

j_gene: TRBJ2-7
abundance: .
v_gene: TRBV5-1
d_gene: .
CDR3nt: TGCGCCAGCACGGGGATTTCCTACGAGCAGTACTTC
CDR3aa: CASTGISYEQYF

j_gene: TRBJ2-7
abundance: few
v_gene: TRBV25-1
d_gene: .
CDR3nt: TGTGCCAGCAGCCGACAGGGAGGACCCGAGCAGTACTTC
CDR3aa: CASSRQGGPEQYF

j_gene: TRBJ2-1
abundance: .
v_gene: TRBV20-1
d_gene: .
CDR3nt: TGCAGTGCTTTGGACTCTGGGGGCCCTAGCTCCTACAATGAGCAGTTCTTC
CDR3aa: CSALDSGGPSSYNEQFF

j_gene: TRBJ2-3
abundance: .
v_gene: TRBV2
d_gene: .
CDR3nt: TGTGCCAGCAGTGAAGATGGGAAAAGCACAGATACGCAGTATTTT
CDR3aa: CASSEDGKSTDTQYF

j_gene: TRBJ2-5
abundance: few
v_gene: TRBV25-1
d_gene: TRBD1
CDR3nt: TGTGCCAGCAGTGAGAAGACAGGGGGCCAAGAGACCCAGTACTTC
CDR3aa: CASSEKTGGQETQYF

j_gene: TRBJ2-3
abundance: few
v_gene: TRBV11-1
d_gene: .
CDR3nt: TGTGCCAGCAGCTTCATCGAGGGTAGGACAGATACGCAGTATTTT
CDR3aa: CASSFIEGRTDTQYF

j_gene: TRBJ2-3
abundance: .
v_gene: TRBV13
d_gene: .
CDR3nt: TGTGCCAGCAGCTTAGGGTCAGACAGGCACACAGATACGCAGTATTTT
CDR3aa: CASSLGSDRHTDTQYF

j_gene: TRBJ2-2
abundance: .
v_gene: TRBV7-2
d_gene: .
CDR3nt: TGTGCCAGCAGCTTCGCAGCCGGATACGGGGGCACCGGGGAGCTGTTTTTT
CDR3aa: CASSFAAGYGGTGELFF

j_gene: TRBJ1-6
abundance: .
v_gene: TRBV15
d_gene: .
CDR3nt: TGTGCCACCAGCAGAGCAGGGGCTTGGTCACCCCTCCACTTT
CDR3aa: CATSRAGAWSPLHF

j_gene: TRBJ1-1
abundance: .
v_gene: TRBV9
d_gene: TRBD1
CDR3nt: TGTGCCAGCACCTATCCAGGGGGCACTGAAGCTTTCTTT
CDR3aa: CASTYPGGTEAFF

j_gene: TRBJ1-2
abundance: .
v_gene: TRBV27
d_gene: .
CDR3nt: TGTGCCAGCAGTTCGCGACAGCGAGATGGCTACACCTTC
CDR3aa: CASSSRQRDGYTF